This is a list of T cell receptor beta chains from one sample in a study of naive and memory T cell subsets. TCRdb re-analysed the UMI-ligation and nested PCR reads in MiXCR, keeping a single row per CDR3 protein. The sample shows roughly 8,000 distinct CDR3 sequences, roughly 30% of them seen only once. The sequenced sample consisted of CD8+ TEMRA cells from blood. The receptors were sampled from a human donor in good health. Both conserved end residues are part of each CDR3. D genes are given only for firm matches. Clone size, where shown, is once, few, many, or a class for clones that have expanded.

d_call j_call clone_size v_call cdr3_nt cdr3_aa
- TRBJ2-3 few TRBV15 TGTGCCACCAGCAGAGATCAGGACTCCACAGATACGCAGTATTTT CATSRDQDSTDTQYF
- TRBJ1-1 few TRBV5-1 TGCGCCAGCATCCCTCGACCCCAGGGGTCGAACACTGAAGCTTTCTTT CASIPRPQGSNTEAFF
- TRBJ2-5 medium-sized TRBV9 TGTGCCAGCAGCGGGCAACAGGGACGTGCGGGAGAGACCCAGTACTTC CASSGQQGRAGETQYF
- TRBJ2-1 few TRBV18 TGTGCCAGCTCGTACATTTTCTCCTACAATGAGCAGTTCTTC CASSYIFSYNEQFF
- TRBJ1-2 once TRBV19 TGTGCCAGTAGTATCGGGGCGGAGGGGAGCTATGGCTACACCTTC CASSIGAEGSYGYTF
TRBD1 TRBJ2-1 few TRBV7-9 TGTGCCAGCAGCCCCGTGGGGACAGGCGGATCAAGTGAGCAGTTCTTC CASSPVGTGGSSEQFF
- TRBJ1-2 once TRBV4-1 TGCGCCAGCAGCCAAGATGGTCTCAGAGATCCCTATGGCTACACCTTC CASSQDGLRDPYGYTF
- TRBJ1-1 few TRBV6-6 TGTGCCAGCAGTTCCGGTAGTCGGACTGAAGCTTTCTTT CASSSGSRTEAFF
- TRBJ1-1 - TRBV7-9 TGTGCCAGCAGCGCAAAACAGGATATGAGCGCTGAAGCTTTCTTT CASSAKQDMSAEAFF
- TRBJ2-1 few TRBV6-6 TGTGCCAGCAGCCGCCCCAGCGGCCCCGATCCTGATGAGCAGTTCTTC CASSRPSGPDPDEQFF
- TRBJ2-3 few TRBV7-6 TGTGCCAGCAGCCCGGCCCGGGGACGTGGGGGTTACTCAGATACGCAGTATTTT CASSPARGRGGYSDTQYF
TRBD2 TRBJ2-7 few TRBV27 TGTGCCAGCAGTGTTGGGACTAGCGGGGGTTACGAGCAGTACTTC CASSVGTSGGYEQYF
- TRBJ2-7 - TRBV12-3/TRBV12-4 TGTGCCAGCAGTTTGACCGACGACTCCTACGAGCAGTACTTC CASSLTDDSYEQYF